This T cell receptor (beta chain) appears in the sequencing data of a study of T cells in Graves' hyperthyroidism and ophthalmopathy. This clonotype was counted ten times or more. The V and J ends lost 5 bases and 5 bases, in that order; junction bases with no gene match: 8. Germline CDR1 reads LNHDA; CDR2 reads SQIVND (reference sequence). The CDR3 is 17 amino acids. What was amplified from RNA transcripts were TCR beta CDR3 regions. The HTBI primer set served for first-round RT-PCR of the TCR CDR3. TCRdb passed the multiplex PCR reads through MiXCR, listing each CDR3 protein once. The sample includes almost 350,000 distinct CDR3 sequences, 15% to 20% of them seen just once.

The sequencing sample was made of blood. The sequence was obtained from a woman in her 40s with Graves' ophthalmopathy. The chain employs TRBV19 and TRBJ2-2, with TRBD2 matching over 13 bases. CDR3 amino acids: CASSAGLAGEYTGELFF. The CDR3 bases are TGTGCCAGTAGTGCCGGACTAGCGGGAGAATATACCGGGGAGCTGTTTTTT.